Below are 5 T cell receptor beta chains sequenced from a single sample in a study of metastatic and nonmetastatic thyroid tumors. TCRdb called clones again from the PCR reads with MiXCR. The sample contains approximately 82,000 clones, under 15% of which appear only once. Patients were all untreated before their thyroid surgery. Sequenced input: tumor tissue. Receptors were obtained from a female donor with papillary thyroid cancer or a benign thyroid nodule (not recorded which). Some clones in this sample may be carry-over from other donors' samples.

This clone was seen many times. Here the CDR3 DNA reads TGCAGCGTTACGGGACACCTCTACGAGCAGTACTTC. Its protein is CSVTGHLYEQYF. The chain couples TRBV29-1 to TRBJ2-7; D perhaps matches TRBD1 (6 bases). V was shortened by 5 bases and J by 3 bases, with 11 bases between the two germline ends. This CDR3 region has 12 residues. Germline V gene sequence: CDR1 SQVTM, CDR2 ANQGSEA.

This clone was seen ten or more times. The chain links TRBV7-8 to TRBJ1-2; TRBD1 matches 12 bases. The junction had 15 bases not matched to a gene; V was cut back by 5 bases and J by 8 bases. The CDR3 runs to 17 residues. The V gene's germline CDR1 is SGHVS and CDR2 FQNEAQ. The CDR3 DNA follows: TGTGCCAGCAGCGCTCGAACCGGGACAGGGGGCTTGGGGGGCTACACCTTC. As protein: CASSARTGTGGLGGYTF. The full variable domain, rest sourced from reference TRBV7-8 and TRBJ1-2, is GAGVSQSPRYKVAKRGQDVALRCDPISGHVSLFWYQQALGQGPEFLTYFQNEAQLDKSGLPSDRFFAERPEGSVSTLKIQRTQQEDSAVYLCASSARTGTGGLGGYTFGSGTRLTVV.

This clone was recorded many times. CDR3 nucleotides: TGTGCCAGCAGAAGGACAGGTTCCTACGAGCAGTACTTC. Translation gives CASRRTGSYEQYF. V gene TRBV27 combines with J gene TRBJ2-7; the match to TRBD1 covers 7 bases. CDR3 size: 13 residues. Germline-derived CDR1 and CDR2 are MNHEY and SMNVEV (reference sequence). J lost 1 base, V lost 6 bases, and 3 bases had no gene match.

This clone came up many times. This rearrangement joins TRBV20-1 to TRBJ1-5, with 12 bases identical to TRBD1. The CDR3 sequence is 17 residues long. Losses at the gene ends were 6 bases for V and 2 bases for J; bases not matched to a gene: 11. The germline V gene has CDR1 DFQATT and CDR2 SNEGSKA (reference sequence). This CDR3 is CSATLPGQGAGNQPQHF. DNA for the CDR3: TGCAGTGCCACGCTACCGGGACAGGGGGCTGGCAATCAGCCCCAGCATTTT.

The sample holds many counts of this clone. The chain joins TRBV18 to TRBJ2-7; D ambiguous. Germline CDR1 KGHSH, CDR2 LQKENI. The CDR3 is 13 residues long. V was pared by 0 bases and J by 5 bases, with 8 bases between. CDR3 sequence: CASSPPGTDEQYF. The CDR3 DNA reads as TGTGCCAGCTCACCACCGGGCACGGACGAGCAGTACTTC.